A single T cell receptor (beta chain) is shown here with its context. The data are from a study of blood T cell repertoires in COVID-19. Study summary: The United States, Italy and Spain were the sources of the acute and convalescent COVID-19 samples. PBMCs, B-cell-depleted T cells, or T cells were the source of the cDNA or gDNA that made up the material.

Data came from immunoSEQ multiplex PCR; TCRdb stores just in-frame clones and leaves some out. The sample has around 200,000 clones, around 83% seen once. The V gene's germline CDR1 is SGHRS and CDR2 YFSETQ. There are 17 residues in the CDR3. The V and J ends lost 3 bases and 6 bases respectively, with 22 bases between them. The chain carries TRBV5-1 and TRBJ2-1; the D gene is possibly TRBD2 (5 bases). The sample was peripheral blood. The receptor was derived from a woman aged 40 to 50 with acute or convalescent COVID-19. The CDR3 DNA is TGCGCCAGCAGCTCCGGCGGATTCGCCCGAGGAGGCAATGAGCAGTTCTTC. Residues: CASSSGGFARGGNEQFF.